The clone carrying this T cell receptor beta chain was found a few times. Its specificity is unknown. Investigators isolated RNA and reverse transcribed it into cDNA to act as the sequencing template. Produced via immunoSEQ multiplex PCR; TCRdb's table is partial and in-frame only. The repertoire holds roughly 150,000 clones, 58% seen once, with roughly 6.5% in the top ten. The data derive from a study of CD8+ T cells in alopecia areata. Study overall: In an open-label trial, patients got 5 to 10 mg tofacitinib twice daily.

Peripheral blood and lesional scalp punch biopsies came from alopecia areata patients. Study-level results: Higher clonality was seen in lesional scalp than in normal scalp, especially in alopecia totalis/universalis. Sequences from scalp samples also cover resident alphabeta T cells of normal skin.

The junction had 6 bases not matched to a gene; V was cut back by 3 bases and J by 6 bases. The germline gives CDR1 SEHNR, CDR2 FQNEAQ (reference sequence). There are 14 residues in the CDR3. The clonotype was recovered from a human donor with alopecia areata. This rearrangement joins TRBV7-9 to TRBJ1-1; 8 bases are shared with TRBD1. Material: CD4+ T cells sorted from blood, obtained at week 0. DNA of the CDR3: TGTGCCAGCAGCTTTGGGACAGGACGGGCTGAAGCTTTCTTT. Its translation: CASSFGTGRAEAFF. The full variable domain, its missing parts supplied by reference TRBV7-9 and TRBJ1-1, is DTGVSQNPRHKITKRGQNVTFRCDPISEHNRLYWYRQTLGQGPEFLTYFQNEAQLEKSRLLSDRFSAERPKGSFSTLEIQRTEQGDSAMYLCASSFGTGRAEAFFGQGTRLTVV.